This T cell receptor beta chain was retrieved from a study of blood T cell repertoires in COVID-19. The CDR3 has 13 residues. Germline assignment: CDR1 LGHDT and CDR2 YNNKEL (reference sequence). The V end lost 4 bases, the J end lost 5 bases, and 11 bases lay between the germline ends. Enrolled during active infection, Seattle patients were then followed longitudinally. Authors' processing steps: Estimation of nucleated cell counts was performed using reference gene primer amplification. Sequencing was performed with immunoSEQ multiplex PCR; in TCRdb, only in-frame clones are kept and a portion is missing. That table is the source of V, J and clone size, and D and trimming were worked out from the DNA. The table has nearly 350,000 clones, approximately 91% seen once.

V gene TRBV3-1 (or the pseudogene TRBV3-2) combines with J gene TRBJ1-2; a possible D gene is TRBD1 (5 bases). Sequenced material: peripheral blood. The sequence was obtained from a woman between 70 and 85 years old with COVID-19, enrolled during active disease. CDR3 sequence (DNA): TGTGCCAGCAGCCGGTTCGGACAATATGGCTACACCTTC. It translates to CASSRFGQYGYTF.